This entry features one T cell receptor (beta chain) sequence. Germline V gives CDR1 SEHNR, CDR2 FQNEAQ (reference sequence). This CDR3 is 15 amino acids long. The V and J ends lost 1 base and 2 bases respectively, with 12 bases between them. The data were taken from a study of cytomegalovirus exposure and HLA in healthy donors. Produced via immunoSEQ multiplex PCR; TCRdb's table is partial and in-frame only. This sample yields approximately 150,000 clones, of which around nine tenths are seen a single time; 1.4% belongs to the top ten. The V gene is TRBV7-9, the J gene TRBJ2-7; TRBD1 might be the D (5 bases). Sequencing was carried out using PBMCs. The sequence derives from a woman aged 25 to 39 in good health and CMV-seronegative. CDR3 protein: CASSLVVQGTYEQYF. The CDR3 bases are TGTGCCAGCAGCTTAGTAGTTCAGGGTACCTACGAGCAGTACTTC.